What follows is one T cell receptor beta chain and its context. This CDR3 region has 14 residues. Per germline, CDR1 MNHEY and CDR2 SVGAGI. V was clipped by 10 bases and J by 0 bases, with 14 bases between them. This sample was included in a study of blood T cell repertoires in COVID-19. On the study more broadly: Sources were T cells, B-cell-depleted T cells, or PBMCs; the material itself was cDNA or gDNA.

Authors' methods: Using reference gene primer amplification, nucleated cell counts were estimated. Produced via immunoSEQ multiplex PCR; TCRdb's table is partial and in-frame only. D and trimming come from the DNA, and the V and J calls and clone size come from that table. The sample includes approximately 210,000 clones, approximately 80% of them seen just once. All enrollees were about 18 to 100 years old and from about two dozen US areas. The chain uses TRBV6-5 and TRBJ2-3; D is undetermined. Sequencing was performed on PBMCs or T cells enriched from blood (not recorded which). The receptor was isolated from a man aged 25 to 40 with acute COVID-19. CDR3 nucleotides: TGTGCCACCTGGCCGATAGCCAGCACAGATACGCAGTATTTT. As protein: CATWPIASTDTQYF.